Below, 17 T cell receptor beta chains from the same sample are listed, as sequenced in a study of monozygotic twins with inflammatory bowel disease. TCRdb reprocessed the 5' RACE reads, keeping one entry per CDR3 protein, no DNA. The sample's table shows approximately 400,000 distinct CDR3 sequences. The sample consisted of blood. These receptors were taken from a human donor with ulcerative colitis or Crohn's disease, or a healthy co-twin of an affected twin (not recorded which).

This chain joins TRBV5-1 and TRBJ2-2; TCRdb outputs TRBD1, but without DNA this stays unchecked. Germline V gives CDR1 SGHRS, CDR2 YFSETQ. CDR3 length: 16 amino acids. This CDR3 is CASSGSGQFYTGELFF.

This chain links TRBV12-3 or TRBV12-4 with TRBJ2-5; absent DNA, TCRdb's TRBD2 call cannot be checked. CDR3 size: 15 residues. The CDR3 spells CASSAETSPQETQYF.

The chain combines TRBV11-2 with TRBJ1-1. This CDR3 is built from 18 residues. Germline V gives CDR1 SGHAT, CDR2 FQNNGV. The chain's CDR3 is CASSLSLSVGVYNTEAFF. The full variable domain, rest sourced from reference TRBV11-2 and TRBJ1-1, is EAGVAQSPRYKIIEKRQSVAFWCNPISGHATLYWYQQILGQGPKLLIQFQNNGVVDDSQLPKDRFSAERLKGVDSTLKIQPAKLEDSAVYLCASSLSLSVGVYNTEAFFGQGTRLTVV.

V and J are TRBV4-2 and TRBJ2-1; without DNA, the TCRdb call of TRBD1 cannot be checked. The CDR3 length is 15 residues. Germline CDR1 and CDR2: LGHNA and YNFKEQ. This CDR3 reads CASGGQGRTYNEQFF.

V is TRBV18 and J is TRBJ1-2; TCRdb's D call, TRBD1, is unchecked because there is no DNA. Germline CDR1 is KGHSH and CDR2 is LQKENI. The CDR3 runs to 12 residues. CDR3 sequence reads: CASSPQGDGYTF.

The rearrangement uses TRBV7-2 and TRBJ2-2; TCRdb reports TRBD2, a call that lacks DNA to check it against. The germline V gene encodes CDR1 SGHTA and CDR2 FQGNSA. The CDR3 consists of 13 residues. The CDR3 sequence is CASSPEGPGELFF.

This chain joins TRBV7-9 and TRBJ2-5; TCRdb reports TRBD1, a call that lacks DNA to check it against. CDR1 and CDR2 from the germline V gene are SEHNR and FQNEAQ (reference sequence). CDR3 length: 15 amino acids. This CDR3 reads CASSYRDTLAGTQYF.

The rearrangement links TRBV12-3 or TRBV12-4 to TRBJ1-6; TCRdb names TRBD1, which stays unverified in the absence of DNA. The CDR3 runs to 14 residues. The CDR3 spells CASRLTGYNSPLHF.

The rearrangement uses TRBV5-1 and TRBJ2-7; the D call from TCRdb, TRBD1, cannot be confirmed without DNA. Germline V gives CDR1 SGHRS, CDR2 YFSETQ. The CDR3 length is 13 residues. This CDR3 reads CASSLDRGAEQYF. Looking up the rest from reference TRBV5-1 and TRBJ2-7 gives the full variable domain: KAGVTQTPRYLIKTRGQQVTLSCSPISGHRSVSWYQQTPGQGLQFLFEYFSETQRNKGNFPGRFSGRQFSNSRSEMNVSTLELGDSALYLCASSLDRGAEQYFGPGTRLTVT.

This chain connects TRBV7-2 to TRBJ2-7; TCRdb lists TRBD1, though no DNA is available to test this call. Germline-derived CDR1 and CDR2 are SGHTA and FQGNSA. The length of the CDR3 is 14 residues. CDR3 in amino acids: CASSTLPRGDEQYF.

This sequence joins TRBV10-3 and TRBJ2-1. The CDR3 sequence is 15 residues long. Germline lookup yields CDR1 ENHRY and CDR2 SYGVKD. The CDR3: CAISESTSVGNEQFF.

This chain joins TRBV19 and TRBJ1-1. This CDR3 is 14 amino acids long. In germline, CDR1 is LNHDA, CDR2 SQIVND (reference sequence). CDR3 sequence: CASSMVGVDTEAFF.

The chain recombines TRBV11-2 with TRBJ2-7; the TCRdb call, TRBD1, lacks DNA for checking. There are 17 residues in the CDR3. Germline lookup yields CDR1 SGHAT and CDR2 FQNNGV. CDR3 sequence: CASSFFTRSDRGLEQYF.

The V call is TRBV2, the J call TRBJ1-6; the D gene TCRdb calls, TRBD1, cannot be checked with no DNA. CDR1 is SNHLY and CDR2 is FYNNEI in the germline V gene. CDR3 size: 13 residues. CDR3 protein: CASSESRGSPLHF.

The CDR3 loop reads CASSPNRAGNEQFF. The V call is TRBV7-9, the J call TRBJ2-1; without DNA, the TCRdb call of TRBD1 cannot be checked. The V gene's germline CDR1 is SEHNR and CDR2 FQNEAQ (reference sequence). The CDR3 has 14 residues.

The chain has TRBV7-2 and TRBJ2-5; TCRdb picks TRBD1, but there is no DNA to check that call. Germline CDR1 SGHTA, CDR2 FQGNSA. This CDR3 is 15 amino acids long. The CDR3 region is CASSLASQEGETQYF.

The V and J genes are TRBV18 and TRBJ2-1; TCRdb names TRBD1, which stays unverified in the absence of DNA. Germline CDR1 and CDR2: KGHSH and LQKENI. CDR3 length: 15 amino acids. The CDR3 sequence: CASSPTGVSYNEQFF.